This T cell receptor beta chain stems from a study of long-term antiretroviral therapy in people with HIV. Looking at the study overall: Samples collected earliest predate the 2015 immediate-ART recommendation by about a decade.

Treatment locations for all participants with HIV were in the United States. The study used samples holding about 1-10 million cryopreserved PBMC before DNA extraction. Researchers report immunoSEQ v3.0 was run at survey level. Using immunoSEQ multiplex PCR, the repertoire was profiled, and TCRdb retains in-frame clones only, with some absent. The data show more than 10,000 clones, with over 60% seen just once and approximately 21% held by the top ten. On this clone itself: Its antigen remains unknown.

Germline V gene data show CDR1 as LNHNV and CDR2 as YYDKDF (reference sequence). This CDR3 is built from 15 residues. The V gene lost 6 bases and the J gene lost 0 bases, with 12 bases spanning the gap. Broader study findings: The study lacked data on ART adherence, viral resistance or therapy changes.

Sequenced material: unsorted PBMCs, taken 0.5 years before starting antiretroviral therapy. The genes are TRBV15 and TRBJ1-5; D gene unclear. This sequence was found in a woman aged 40 to 50 with HIV. The CDR3 here is CATSKEGVSNQPQHF. CDR3 in DNA: TGTGCCACCAGTAAAGAGGGCGTTAGCAATCAGCCCCAGCATTTT.